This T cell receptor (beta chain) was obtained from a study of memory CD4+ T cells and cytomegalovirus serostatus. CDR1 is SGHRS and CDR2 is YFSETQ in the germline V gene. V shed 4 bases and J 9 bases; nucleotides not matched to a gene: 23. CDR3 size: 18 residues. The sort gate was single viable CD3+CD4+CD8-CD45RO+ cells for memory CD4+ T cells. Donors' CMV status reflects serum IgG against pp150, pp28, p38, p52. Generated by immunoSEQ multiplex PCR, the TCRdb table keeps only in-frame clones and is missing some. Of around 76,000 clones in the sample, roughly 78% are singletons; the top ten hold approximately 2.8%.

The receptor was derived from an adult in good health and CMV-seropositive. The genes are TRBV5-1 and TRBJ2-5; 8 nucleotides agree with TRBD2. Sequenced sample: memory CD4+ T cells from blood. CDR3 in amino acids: CASSPVRGVSGVGKAQYF. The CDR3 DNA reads TGCGCCAGCAGCCCGGTTCGTGGGGTTAGCGGGGTCGGGAAAGCCCAGTACTTC.